The T cell receptor beta chain under discussion was sequenced for a study of regulatory T cells in long-lasting Graves disease. The CDR3 loop spans 15 amino acids. Trimming shortened V by 8 bases and J by 6 bases, and 23 bases separated the two germline ends. Germline CDR1 and CDR2: MNHNS and SASEGT. The time point is: persistent/refractory GD, antithyroid drugs over 5 years with positive TRAb. The TCR library used RNA extracted from PBMCs. CDR3-region Arm-PCR and iRepertoire HTBI primers produced the TCR beta libraries. TCRdb reprocessed the multiplex PCR reads via MiXCR and lists one record per CDR3 protein. The table has a few hundred thousand distinct CDR3 sequences, about 25% seen once.

The chain couples TRBV6-1 to TRBJ2-7; the D gene is possibly TRBD1 (6 bases). This sequence was found in a female donor with Graves disease. Sequencing used peripheral blood mononuclear cells (PBMCs), obtained when the disease was refractory, from a patient treated with antithyroid drugs. CDR3 amino acids: CASETTGTYNPEQYF. Written as DNA, the CDR3 is TGTGCCAGCGAAACGACCGGGACATACAACCCCGAGCAGTACTTC.